This entry concerns a single T cell receptor (beta chain). Its antigen is as yet unknown. After removal of 8 bases from V and 6 bases from J, the junction contained 3 bases not matched to a gene. The CDR3 is 12 amino acids. From germline, CDR1 is SGHNT and CDR2 YENEEA. The record originates from a study of neurological immune-mediated disorders. Overall study: Secondary progressive cases numbered 3 among the roughly 35 multiple sclerosis patients, while the other 31 were relapsing-remitting. Study results and limitations: Private repertoires in all groups were suggested, as expanded clones shared no CDR3 amino acid sequences across subjects.

The authors produced cDNA by 5'RACE using 10-nucleotide random UMIs. TCRdb re-derived calls from the 5' RACE reads in MiXCR, one entry per CDR3 protein. Here the sample spans around 52,000 distinct CDR3 sequences, 4.5% to 7% being singletons. Sorted libraries used 1 million CD4+ or CD8+ T cells. V is TRBV11-3 and J is TRBJ2-1; 8 bases fit TRBD1. The specimen was CD4+ T cells from blood. The TCR sequence derives from a woman between 18 and 29 years old with multiple sclerosis. The CDR3 nucleotides are TGTGCCAGCGGACAGGGTAGCAATGAGCAGTTCTTC. Its protein is CASGQGSNEQFF.